One sample yielded the 3 T cell receptor beta chains listed below, sequenced in a study of cytomegalovirus exposure and HLA in healthy donors. PCR involved 60 Vbeta and 13 Jbeta primers. Profiled with immunoSEQ multiplex PCR; TCRdb holds only in-frame clones, not every one. Of about 120,000 clones listed, about 9.4% are singletons. The sample taken for sequencing was PBMCs. The receptors originated from a woman between 40 and 55 years old in good health and CMV-seropositive.

V usage is TRBV6-5 and J usage is TRBJ1-2; D unclear. Germline loops: CDR1 MNHEY, CDR2 SVGAGI. This CDR3 region has 12 residues. V was trimmed by 5 bases and J by 4 bases, leaving 8 bases between them. The CDR3 sequence is CASSGEIYGYTF. The CDR3 DNA reads TGTGCCAGCAGTGGAGAAATCTATGGCTACACCTTC.

This clone came up a few times. The chain has TRBV2 and TRBJ1-1; D unclear. Germline CDR1 and CDR2: SNHLY and FYNNEI. The CDR3 spans 12 residues. Between the trimmed V and J ends, which lost 6 bases and 0 bases, there was a span of 5 bases. For the CDR3, the DNA is TGTGCCAGCAGGGAGGTGAACACTGAAGCTTTCTTT. It codes for CASREVNTEAFF.

The rearrangement uses TRBV2 and TRBJ1-2, with TRBD1 matching 10 bases. The CDR3 sequence is 17 residues long. V shed 5 bases, J shed 1 base, and the junction held 10 bases outside the gene matches. The germline V gene has CDR1 SNHLY and CDR2 FYNNEI. DNA of the CDR3: TGTGCCAGCAGTACCCGGGACAGGGGTCGGGGTAACTATGGCTACACCTTC. Translated, it gives CASSTRDRGRGNYGYTF.